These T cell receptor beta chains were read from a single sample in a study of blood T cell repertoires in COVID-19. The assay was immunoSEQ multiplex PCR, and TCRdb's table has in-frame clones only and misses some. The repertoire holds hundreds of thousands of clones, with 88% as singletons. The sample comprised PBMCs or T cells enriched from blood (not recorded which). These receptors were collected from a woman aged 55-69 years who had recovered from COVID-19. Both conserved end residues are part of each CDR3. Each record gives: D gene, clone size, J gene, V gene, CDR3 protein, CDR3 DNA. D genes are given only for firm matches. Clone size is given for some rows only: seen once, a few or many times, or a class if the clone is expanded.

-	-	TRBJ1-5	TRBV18	CASSPQRQGPYQPQHF	TGTGCCAGCTCACCCCAGCGGCAGGGGCCATATCAGCCCCAGCATTTT
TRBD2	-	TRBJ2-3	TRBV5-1	CASSVAGGTTDTQYF	TGCGCCAGCTCGGTAGCGGGGGGGACAACAGATACGCAGTATTTT
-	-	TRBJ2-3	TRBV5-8	CASSSTRFTDTQYF	TGTGCCAGCAGCTCGACTAGGTTCACAGATACGCAGTATTTT
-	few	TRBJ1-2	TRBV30	CAWSVTPAASYGYTF	TGTGCCTGGAGTGTAACGCCCGCGGCAAGCTATGGCTACACCTTC
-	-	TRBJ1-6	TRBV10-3	CAITDGQNSPLHF	TGTGCCATCACCGACGGACAGAATTCACCCCTCCACTTT
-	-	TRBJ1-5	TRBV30	CAWSRGPDGPQHF	TGTGCCTGGAGTAGAGGGCCGGACGGGCCCCAGCATTTT
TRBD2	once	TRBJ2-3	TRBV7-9	CASSPLGGGPTDTQYF	TGTGCCAGCAGCCCCCTCGGGGGGGGACCCACAGATACGCAGTATTTT
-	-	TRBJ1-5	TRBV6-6	CASTRFGSNQPQHF	TGTGCCAGCACCCGCTTCGGGAGCAATCAGCCCCAGCATTTT
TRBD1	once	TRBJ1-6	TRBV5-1	CASSPGTENSPLHF	TGCGCCAGCAGCCCAGGGACAGAGAATTCACCCCTCCACTTT
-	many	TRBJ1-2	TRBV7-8	CASSLVYRPTSNYGYTF	TGTGCCAGCAGCTTAGTGTACAGGCCCACATCTAACTATGGCTACACCTTC
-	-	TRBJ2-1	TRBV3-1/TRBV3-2	CASSHLSGTRVNEQFF	TGTGCCAGCAGCCACCTTTCCGGCACCAGGGTAAATGAGCAGTTCTTC
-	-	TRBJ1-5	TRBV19	CASSTHRGSNQPQHF	TGTGCCAGTAGTACCCACCGGGGGAGCAATCAGCCCCAGCATTTT
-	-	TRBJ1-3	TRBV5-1	CASSMDRAASGNTIYF	TGCGCCAGCAGCATGGACAGAGCTGCCTCTGGAAACACCATATATTTT
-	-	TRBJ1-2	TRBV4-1	CASSQLLTTNYGYTF	TGCGCCAGCAGCCAACTACTGACAACTAACTATGGCTACACCTTC
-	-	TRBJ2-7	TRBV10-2	CASSSGHPKSYEQYF	TGCGCCAGCAGTTCGGGACACCCAAAATCCTACGAGCAGTACTTC
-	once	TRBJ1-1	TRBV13	CASSFGGGNTEAFF	TGTGCCAGCAGCTTTGGGGGCGGAAACACTGAAGCTTTCTTT
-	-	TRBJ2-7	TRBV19	CASSIRQDPSYEQYF	TGTGCCAGTAGTATCCGACAGGACCCCTCCTACGAGCAGTACTTC
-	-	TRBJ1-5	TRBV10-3	CALAQGINQPQHF	TGTGCGCTGGCGCAGGGTATAAATCAGCCCCAGCATTTT
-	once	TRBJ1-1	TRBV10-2	CASRVGTEAFF	TGCGCCAGCCGGGTCGGCACTGAAGCTTTCTTT
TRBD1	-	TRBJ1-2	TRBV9	CASSDPRDSSNYGYTF	TGTGCCAGCAGCGACCCCCGGGACAGTTCCAACTATGGCTACACCTTC
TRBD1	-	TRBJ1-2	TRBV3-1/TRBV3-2	CASSDTGANYGYTF	TGTGCCAGCAGCGATACAGGGGCGAACTATGGCTACACCTTC
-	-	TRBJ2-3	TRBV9	CASSGRDSDFTDTQYF	TGTGCCAGCAGCGGGAGGGACTCCGATTTCACGGATACGCAGTATTTT
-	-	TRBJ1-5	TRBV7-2	CASSPLYSNQPQHF	TGTGCCAGCAGCCCCTTATATAGCAATCAGCCCCAGCATTTT
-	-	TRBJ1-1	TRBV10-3	CAISDPEQPRGAFF	TGTGCCATCAGTGACCCGGAACAGCCGCGGGGAGCTTTCTTT
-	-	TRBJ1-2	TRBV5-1	CASSSPPGQSAYYGYTF	TGCGCCAGCAGCTCCCCACCCGGACAGTCCGCTTACTATGGCTACACCTTC
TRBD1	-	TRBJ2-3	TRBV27	CASSLRPGGSGDTQYF	TGTGCCAGCAGTTTGCGGCCAGGGGGCTCAGGAGATACGCAGTATTTT
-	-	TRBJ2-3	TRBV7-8	CASSFGPGTDTQYF	TGTGCCAGCAGCTTTGGGCCGGGCACAGATACGCAGTATTTT
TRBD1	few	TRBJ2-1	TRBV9	CASSLGVGRDRVGNEQFF	TGTGCCAGCAGCCTAGGGGTAGGCCGGGACAGGGTGGGCAATGAGCAGTTCTTC
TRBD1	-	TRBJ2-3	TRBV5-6	CASSSPTGAITDTQYF	TGTGCCAGCAGCTCACCGACAGGGGCCATAACAGATACGCAGTATTTT
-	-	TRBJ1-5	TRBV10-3	CAISTRGEPQHF	TGTGCCATCAGTACCAGGGGCGAGCCCCAGCATTTT
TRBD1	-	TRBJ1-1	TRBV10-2	CASSESFGTGLYVEAFF	TGCGCCAGCAGTGAGTCTTTCGGGACAGGGCTTTACGTTGAAGCTTTCTTT